This T cell receptor beta chain came from a study of siplizumab effects on memory and regulatory T cells (dated by TCRdb to about 2019). Background for the entire study: Paired mixed lymphocyte reactions were run with siplizumab at 1 ug/mL and without drug, across fewer than ten responder-stimulator pairs. The study examined how the anti-CD2 antibody siplizumab affects alloreactive T-cell subsets in allogeneic mixed lymphocyte reactions built from human PBMCs.

Relative to germline, V is missing 8 bases and J is missing 9 bases, with 11 bases of the junction outside any gene match. The CDR3 runs 14 residues from the cysteine to the phenylalanine. Only the CDR3 DNA stays, 42 bases, in frame from base 1. The germline V gene specifies ENHRY as CDR1 and SYGVKD as CDR2. Mixed lymphocyte reaction cells were cocultured at 37°C for about six days. Responder PBMCs were labelled with CFSE and stimulator PBMCs were labelled with Violet Dye, after which the responder and stimulator PBMCs were mixed at a 1:1 ratio. Sorted unstimulated T cells and proliferating T cells recovered from mixed lymphocyte reactions underwent TCRbeta CDR3 sequencing. Fresh whole blood from approximately ten HLA-typed healthy donors was used to isolate PBMCs. For TCR sequencing, responder T cells that had proliferated and were CFSE-low were FACS-sorted once the mixed lymphocyte reaction was over.

This clone was picked up a small number of times. This receptor's antigen is unknown. No clone much larger than this one lies a single base away; base qualities are absent. Receptor libraries were prepared by the immunoSEQ multiplex PCR assay. Some 1.1 x 10^5 TCR templates per sample were assayed on the deep sequencing platform. Genomic DNA extracted from sorted T cells was used for TCRbeta CDR3 sequencing. Under the source paper's analysis protocol: The R programming language was used for clonal analysis of TCRbeta CDR3 data. Alloreactive CD4+ and CD8+ clones were identified by comparing unstimulated samples to CFSE-low samples taken after the reaction. By matching sequences to the repertoires of sorted unstimulated Treg and non-Treg cells, each alloreactive CD4+ clone was assigned a regulatory or non-regulatory origin. TCRdb stores this immuneACCESS table with in-frame sequences only. Part of the clones is absent; in the studies checked, under half of the shortfall reflects unresolved V genes, and no reason is known for the rest. That table supplies the V and J calls and clone size; D and trimming were determined from the DNA. This sample gives approximately 5,000 clones in total; 40% to 55% of them show up just once. Of the sample, about 83% falls within the top ten clones.

The investigation overall reported the following: Unstimulated naive T cells appeared to be more diverse than memory T cells, and naive cells seemed to make a substantial contribution to the alloresponse. For roughly 80-96% of proliferating CD4+ or CD8+ clones, no naive or memory phenotype could be assigned. Because sequences below about 10^-5 frequency were poorly captured, only a minor fraction of alloreactive clones could be mapped to unstimulated subsets. No functional confirmation was obtained for the suppressive function of proliferating Tregs from siplizumab cultures. Siplizumab significantly reduced the cumulative frequency of alloreactive sequences traceable to unstimulated CD4+ memory T cells. In reactions with siplizumab, an average of about 62% of mappable alloreactive CD4+ clones were Treg-derived, compared with about 27% in control reactions.

Sequenced: CFSE-low (dividing) CD8+ T cells sorted from an allogeneic mixed lymphocyte reaction. This sequence uses TRBV10-3 and TRBJ1-1; TRBD1 aligns with 11 central bases. This sequence originates from a human donor in good health; the cells came from an allogeneic mixed lymphocyte reaction. Some clones in this sample may be carry-over from other donors' samples. CDR3 sequence: CAISPGQGERKAFF. The DNA sequence is as follows: TGTGCCATCTCTCCGGGACAGGGGGAACGAAAAGCTTTCTTT.